The rows below give T cell receptor beta chains drawn from one sample of a study of T cell repertoires in cytomegalovirus infection. What these receptors recognize is not known. TCRdb independently ran MiXCR on the reads; one entry per CDR3 protein. The data contain roughly 800,000 distinct CDR3 sequences, 25% to 30% of them singletons. The sequencing here drew on cultured CD8+ T cells from PBMCs, taken from culture after CMV antigen stimulation. The receptors derive from a human donor in good health (CMV status not recorded). Some clones in this sample may be carry-over from other donors' samples. The CDR3 runs from the conserved cysteine through the conserved F or W. D genes are given only for firm matches. Clone size is given for some rows only: seen once, a few or many times, or a class if the clone is expanded.

CDR3 DNA,CDR3 protein,D gene,J gene,V gene,clone size
TGCAGTGCCGAAGTAAGGGTGTGGACAGATACGCAGTATTTT,CSAEVRVWTDTQYF,NA,TRBJ2-3,TRBV20-1,NA
TGTGCCAGCAGGCTCGGGAAAGTTCAGCCCCAGCATTTT,CASRLGKVQPQHF,NA,TRBJ1-5,TRBV12-3/TRBV12-4,NA
TGTGCCAGCAGTGACCCCCGGACTAGAAGTACAGATACGCAGTATTTT,CASSDPRTRSTDTQYF,TRBD2,TRBJ2-3,TRBV6-2/TRBV6-3,NA
TGTGCCAGCAGTAACCACAGGGACCTCTATGGCTACACCTTC,CASSNHRDLYGYTF,NA,TRBJ1-2,TRBV11-2,NA
TGTGCCAGCAGCTTAGGGGACGTGAAGGGTTATACGCAGTATTTT,CASSLGDVKGYTQYF,NA,TRBJ2-3,TRBV5-6,NA
TGTGCCGCCAAGGAAATACAGGTACAGAACACTGAAGCTTTCTTT,CAAKEIQVQNTEAFF,NA,TRBJ1-1,TRBV6-2/TRBV6-3,NA
TGTGCTAGTGGTTTGCAGCCTGGAAACACCATATATTTT,CASGLQPGNTIYF,NA,TRBJ1-3,TRBV12-5,NA
TGCAGTGCGAGGGACGGGTGGGGCAATGAGCAGTTCTTC,CSARDGWGNEQFF,NA,TRBJ2-1,TRBV20-1,NA
TGTGCCAGCAGTTTCTCTGGGGTACTCTCTGGCTACACCTTC,CASSFSGVLSGYTF,NA,TRBJ1-2,TRBV28,NA
TGTGCCAGCAGTTATCATGACCGATACACTGAAGCTTTCTTT,CASSYHDRYTEAFF,NA,TRBJ1-1,TRBV6-2/TRBV6-3,few
TGTGCCAGCAGCTTATACCCACGCACTGAAGCTTTCTTT,CASSLYPRTEAFF,NA,TRBJ1-1,TRBV7-2,few
TGTGCCAGCAGCCGGACTGTCAATCAGCCCCAGCATTTT,CASSRTVNQPQHF,NA,TRBJ1-5,TRBV28,many
TGTGCCAGCAGCTCCTTACGGGGGGCGGGTTACAATGAGCAGTTCTTC,CASSSLRGAGYNEQFF,NA,TRBJ2-1,TRBV7-8,many
TGTGCCAGCAGCTTAGAGACCCGAATCGTAGATTATAGCAATCAGCCCCAGCATTTT,CASSLETRIVDYSNQPQHF,NA,TRBJ1-5,TRBV7-2,many
TGTGCCAGCAGTTTGGGAGCCGGAGGCGCTCTTTATGGCTACACCTTC,CASSLGAGGALYGYTF,NA,TRBJ1-2,TRBV27,NA
TGTGCCAGCAGCCCACGGGGGACAGGGGTTTTTTCGTACTATGGCTACACCTTC,CASSPRGTGVFSYYGYTF,TRBD1,TRBJ1-2,TRBV7-9,NA
TGTGCCAGTAGTACCACTCGGGGTGAAAAACTGTTTTTT,CASSTTRGEKLFF,NA,TRBJ1-4,TRBV19,NA
TGTGCCAGCAGGCCTGACAGATACCTAGCCAAAAACATTCAGTACTTC,CASRPDRYLAKNIQYF,NA,TRBJ2-4,TRBV28,few
TGTGCCAGCAGCCAGGGTGGAAACACCATATATTTT,CASSQGGNTIYF,NA,TRBJ1-3,TRBV12-3/TRBV12-4,few
TGTGCCAGCAGCTCCACCCTTAACCAAGAGACCCAGTACTTC,CASSSTLNQETQYF,NA,TRBJ2-5,TRBV11-1,few
TGTGCCAGCAGATGGGAACAGCAGTTGGCTTTCTTT,CASRWEQQLAFF,NA,TRBJ1-1,TRBV2,NA
TGTGCCAGTAGTATAAGACGTGAGACAGGGAACACTGAAGCTTTCTTT,CASSIRRETGNTEAFF,NA,TRBJ1-1,TRBV19,once
TGTGCATTCCCAGCCAGGGAGGCAAACTATGGCTACACCTTC,CAFPAREANYGYTF,NA,TRBJ1-2,TRBV12-3/TRBV12-4,NA
TGTGCCAGCAGCTCCCCAACAGGGGGGGCCCTCACAGATACGCAGTATTTT,CASSSPTGGALTDTQYF,NA,TRBJ2-3,TRBV7-9,NA
TGTGCCAGCAGTTCAGACAGGGCAAGGGATGGCTACACCTTC,CASSSDRARDGYTF,TRBD1,TRBJ1-2,TRBV28,NA
TGTGCCAGCAGTTTCCCGGGACAGAAGATGAACACTGAAGCTTTCTTT,CASSFPGQKMNTEAFF,TRBD1,TRBJ1-1,TRBV28,few
TGTGCCAGCAGTTACCAGGGCATGAACACTGAAGCTTTCTTT,CASSYQGMNTEAFF,NA,TRBJ1-1,TRBV6-8,few
TGTGCCAGCAGCTTTAGGCGGGGGGTGGATGAGCAGTTCTTC,CASSFRRGVDEQFF,TRBD2,TRBJ2-1,TRBV7-6,many
TGTGCTAGCAGCTCTCAACGGGGGGGTCAGGACACCGGGGAGCTGTTTTTT,CASSSQRGGQDTGELFF,TRBD2,TRBJ2-2,TRBV7-7,NA
TGTGCCAGCAGTTCCGAAGCGGGACCCGGGGAGCTGTTTTTT,CASSSEAGPGELFF,TRBD2,TRBJ2-2,TRBV6-6,NA
TGTGCCAGCAGTTACGGGTTCTCTGGAAACACCATATATTTT,CASSYGFSGNTIYF,NA,TRBJ1-3,TRBV6-5,few
TGTGCCAGCACCCTCGGAAAAGAGCAGTTCTTC,CASTLGKEQFF,NA,TRBJ2-1,TRBV12-3/TRBV12-4,NA
TGTGCCAGCAGCCCCGAGGGGGGGGTAAATTATGAGCAGTTCTTC,CASSPEGGVNYEQFF,NA,TRBJ2-1,TRBV7-9,NA
TGTGCCAGCAGCAAAATACAGGGAGGGGATGGCTACACCTTC,CASSKIQGGDGYTF,NA,TRBJ1-2,TRBV7-6,once
TGTGCCAGCATACAACGGGACAGGTCTAACTATGGCTACACCTTC,CASIQRDRSNYGYTF,TRBD1,TRBJ1-2,TRBV7-2,few
TGTGCCAGCAGGGACACTCTCCACAATGAGCAGTTCTTC,CASRDTLHNEQFF,NA,TRBJ2-1,TRBV6-6,NA
TGTGCCAGCAGTTTGTCCGGGACCCAGACCGATACGCAGTATTTT,CASSLSGTQTDTQYF,NA,TRBJ2-3,TRBV6-1,NA
TGCAGCGTTGAAGGGGGACAGAGGAACACCGGGGAGCTGTTTTTT,CSVEGGQRNTGELFF,TRBD1,TRBJ2-2,TRBV29-1,NA
TGTGCCAGCATCAAACCGGGACAGGGGAACACTGAAGCTTTCTTT,CASIKPGQGNTEAFF,TRBD1,TRBJ1-1,TRBV7-9,many
TGCAGTGCCTCTAGGTCCCTTGACACCGGGGAGCTGTTTTTT,CSASRSLDTGELFF,NA,TRBJ2-2,TRBV20-1,NA
TGCAGTGCACCCGTTGGGTGGGTCCTAGCGGGGGTCAATTACAATGAGCAGTTCTTC,CSAPVGWVLAGVNYNEQFF,TRBD2,TRBJ2-1,TRBV20-1,NA
TGTGCCAGCAGCTTATTCCCCCCGGGACAGCTCACAGATACGCAGTATTTT,CASSLFPPGQLTDTQYF,TRBD1,TRBJ2-3,TRBV7-6,NA
TGCAGTGCTAGGAGGGCCCGCTTCTATGGCTACACCTTC,CSARRARFYGYTF,NA,TRBJ1-2,TRBV20-1,NA
TGTGCCAGCAGTCTCTCTAGGGGTTTTGAGCAGTTCTTC,CASSLSRGFEQFF,NA,TRBJ2-1,TRBV12-3/TRBV12-4,once
TGTGCCAGCACCCCGACAGGGGGCAAGAACACTGAAGCTTTCTTT,CASTPTGGKNTEAFF,TRBD1,TRBJ1-1,TRBV7-9,NA
TGCAGTGCCTCTGCTGACAGGGGGCTCTACAATGAGCAGTTCTTC,CSASADRGLYNEQFF,TRBD1,TRBJ2-1,TRBV20-1,NA